This TCR beta chain was sequenced in a study of blood T cell repertoires in COVID-19. Study summary: Samples representing acute and convalescent COVID-19 were sourced from the United States, Italy and Spain. The cDNA or gDNA used as material had been derived from T cells, B-cell-depleted T cells, or PBMCs.

The V gene end was trimmed by 3 bases and the J gene end by 1 base; junction bases not matched to a gene: 7. Germline V gene sequence: CDR1 LGHNA, CDR2 YSLEER. The CDR3 is made up of 16 amino acids. Authors' methods: Researchers report that nucleated cell counts were estimated from reference gene primer amplification. TCRdb's copy holds only in-frame clones and misses some; the assay was immunoSEQ multiplex PCR. That table furnishes V, J and clone size, whereas the DNA furnished D and trimming. The sample has approximately 100,000 clones, roughly 88% seen once; the top ten hold around 12%. The chain couples TRBV4-3 to TRBJ2-5; 8 bases agree with TRBD1. Material for sequencing was peripheral blood. The receptor was derived from a human donor in a cohort sampled during active COVID-19. CDR3 DNA sequence: TGCGCCAGCAGCCAGGGTACGACAGGGGTCCAAGAGACCCAGTACTTC. This sequence encodes CASSQGTTGVQETQYF.